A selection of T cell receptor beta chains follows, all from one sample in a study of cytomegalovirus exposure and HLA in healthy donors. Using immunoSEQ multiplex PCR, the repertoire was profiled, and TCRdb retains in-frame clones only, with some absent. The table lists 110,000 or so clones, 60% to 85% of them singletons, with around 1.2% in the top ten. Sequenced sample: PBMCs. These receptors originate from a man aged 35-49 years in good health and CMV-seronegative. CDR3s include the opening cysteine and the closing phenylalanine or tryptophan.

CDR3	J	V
CASSQARGALGQPQHF	TRBJ1-5	TRBV4-3
CASSQVFGTSVGNGELFF	TRBJ2-2	TRBV4-1
CASSPAGTGGAEAFF	TRBJ1-1	TRBV7-8
CASSVDRGRETQYF	TRBJ2-5	TRBV5-1
CASSYTGSQTRGYTF	TRBJ1-2	TRBV6-5
CAFTRGNGNTIYF	TRBJ1-3	TRBV30
CASSPQGATANYGYTF	TRBJ1-2	TRBV7-9
CASSVGVRGSTDTQYF	TRBJ2-3	TRBV9
CSVDWESSYNEQFF	TRBJ2-1	TRBV29-1
CASSSRQGAEAFF	TRBJ1-1	TRBV5-1
CASTPGQGLGDEQFF	TRBJ2-1	TRBV19
CASSLRTGDYNEQFF	TRBJ2-1	TRBV7-9
CASSLGGAKNIQYF	TRBJ2-4	TRBV14
CASSPGQGWDSPLHF	TRBJ1-6	TRBV9
CASSQAHLAGFTDTQYF	TRBJ2-3	TRBV4-2
CASSISGTSGIDTQYF	TRBJ2-3	TRBV9
CASSQRQGAGYGYTF	TRBJ1-2	TRBV4-1
CASSAQSGTGDGANVLTF	TRBJ2-6	TRBV7-9
CATSSHTTGLQETQYF	TRBJ2-5	TRBV15
CASSQGPYEQYF	TRBJ2-7	TRBV14
CASSLLGAGEQFF	TRBJ2-1	TRBV5-6
CASSLAVGPTYEQYF	TRBJ2-7	TRBV7-6
CASRTSGGNEQFF	TRBJ2-1	TRBV6-5
CASSSPGTANEKLFF	TRBJ1-4	TRBV9
CATQDRLSSYEQYF	TRBJ2-7	TRBV9
CASSVTGGGREKLFF	TRBJ1-4	TRBV2
CASSTGEGNTIYF	TRBJ1-3	TRBV19
CASSQSLAGVNEQYF	TRBJ2-7	TRBV4-2
CASSPPGMNTEAFF	TRBJ1-1	TRBV14
CASSVAGDSNQPQHF	TRBJ1-5	TRBV9
CAISSRGSAGVRNTEAFF	TRBJ1-1	TRBV10-3
CASSSTGTGIFNEQFF	TRBJ2-1	TRBV7-9
CASSQVTSAGGPPETQYF	TRBJ2-5	TRBV4-2
CASTSRGRAGANVLTF	TRBJ2-6	TRBV19
CASSQGTGTYEQYF	TRBJ2-7	TRBV4-3
CSVEGSGQGHGYTF	TRBJ1-2	TRBV29-1
CASSSNLYEQYF	TRBJ2-7	TRBV7-9
CAIGGQGTVNTEAFF	TRBJ1-1	TRBV10-3
CASSSRLLAGGSSYNEQFF	TRBJ2-1	TRBV5-6
CASSVVRGTDTQYF	TRBJ2-3	TRBV9
CASSFPAGISGNTIYF	TRBJ1-3	TRBV7-9
CASSSGNEKLFF	TRBJ1-4	TRBV2
CASSRARDTGNTIYF	TRBJ1-3	TRBV7-9
CASSLAQVGRGTEAFF	TRBJ1-1	TRBV7-9
CASSWDVGGNEQYF	TRBJ2-7	TRBV7-9
CASSLVATEAFF	TRBJ1-1	TRBV11-3
CASSLVRNTEAFF	TRBJ1-1	TRBV5-5
CASSFRGAAKEQYF	TRBJ2-7	TRBV7-9
CASSLSGFYGYTF	TRBJ1-2	TRBV28
CASSGAGTHYEQYF	TRBJ2-7	TRBV5-1
CASSQLSAGTSEKYQETQYF	TRBJ2-5	TRBV4-1